The clone carrying this T cell receptor beta chain was detected many times. Its antigen is still unknown. One heparinised draw of blood, averaging roughly 0.12 L, came from each donor. Sequenced material consisted of expressed TCRB transcripts (all of the isolated RNA was reverse transcribed). Using immunoSEQ multiplex PCR, the repertoire was profiled, and TCRdb retains in-frame clones only, with some absent. The sample includes some 220,000 clones, roughly 11% seen only once; the top ten take roughly 1.3%. This entry is derived from a study of beta chain features in type 1 diabetes. CDR3 size: 13 residues. Trimming left V 3 bases short and J 2 bases short, with 7 bases between. Per the germline V gene, CDR1 is SGHDN and CDR2 is FVKESK. Points from the study as a whole: Shorter TCRB CDR3s, moderately but significantly so, were found in Type 1 diabetes patients in all four CD4+ subsets. A definitive answer on HLA type influencing TCRB rearrangement was not reached here. Patients' naive, central memory and regulatory TCRB repertoires appeared more alike than those of healthy donors.

This clonotype was sampled from a man aged 18 to 35 in good health. Sequences were obtained from central memory CD4+ T cells from blood. V gene TRBV14 combines with J gene TRBJ1-1; tentatively, D is TRBD1 (5 bases). CDR3 coding DNA: TGTGCCAGCAGCCAGGACATCAACACTGAAGCTTTCTTT. Translating gives CASSQDINTEAFF.